A selection of T cell receptor beta chains follows, all from one sample in a study of T cells in Graves' hyperthyroidism and ophthalmopathy. TCRdb recomputed calls from the multiplex PCR reads with MiXCR, one row per CDR3 protein. The sample yields 300,000 to 400,000 distinct CDR3 sequences, over 11% seen once. The source material was blood. The source is a woman between 55 and 75 years old with Graves' hyperthyroidism. The CDR3 runs from the conserved cysteine through the conserved F or W. Fields, in order: clone size, D gene, J gene, V gene, CDR3 DNA, CDR3 protein. A D gene is named only where the DNA matches it firmly. A row's size may be missing; if present it is once, few, many or a size class.

>-|-|TRBJ1-1|TRBV10-1
TGCGCCAGCAGTGAGGAGGGGAGGGCTGAAGCTTTCTTT
CASSEEGRAEAFF
>many|TRBD2|TRBJ2-1|TRBV28
TGTGCCAGCAGTCCACCGACTAGCGGGAGGTACAATGAGCAGTTCTTC
CASSPPTSGRYNEQFF
>few|TRBD2|TRBJ2-1|TRBV11-2
TGTGCCAGCAGCTCCAGACTAGCCGGCGATGAGCAGTTCTTC
CASSSRLAGDEQFF
>many|-|TRBJ1-3|TRBV7-3
TGTGCCAAGTTGTTGCGTGGCTCTGGAAACACCATATATTTT
CAKLLRGSGNTIYF
>few|TRBD1|TRBJ1-1|TRBV11-3
TGTGCCAGCAGCCGAGAACAGGGGACAACTGAAGCTTTCTTT
CASSREQGTTEAFF
>many|-|TRBJ2-1|TRBV5-1
TGCGCCAGCAGCTTGGTGGCGGGAAAGGAGGAGCAGTTCTTC
CASSLVAGKEEQFF
>few|TRBD1|TRBJ1-1|TRBV19
TGTGCCAGTAGTAGGACAGGGTGGGACACTGAAGCTTTCTTT
CASSRTGWDTEAFF
>many|TRBD1|TRBJ2-7|TRBV27
TGTGCCAGCAGTAGCAAAGGGACAGGAGCCTACGAGCAGTACTTC
CASSSKGTGAYEQYF
>many|TRBD1|TRBJ2-3|TRBV19
TGTGCCAGTAGTGGCCCCCGGACAGGGGCCCACACAGAATTCACAGATACGCAGTATTTT
CASSGPRTGAHTEFTDTQYF
>-|TRBD2|TRBJ2-5|TRBV20-1
TGCAGTGCTAGCAGTCTCCTAGCGGGATTTGAGACCCAGTACTTC
CSASSLLAGFETQYF
>many|-|TRBJ1-4|TRBV20-1
TGCAGTGCTAGAGCCCGGGCAGAACACCAAAATGAAAAACTGTTTTTT
CSARARAEHQNEKLFF
>many|-|TRBJ2-1|TRBV6-1
TGTGCCAGCGGGCAGTACAATGAGCAGTTCTTC
CASGQYNEQFF
>many|TRBD1|TRBJ1-2|TRBV30
TGTGCCTGGAGTGGGACAGGCCCCAGTGGCTACACCTTC
CAWSGTGPSGYTF
>many|-|TRBJ2-7|TRBV6-5
TGTGCCAGCAGTTACTCGAACGGGTTGGGCGAGCAGTACTTC
CASSYSNGLGEQYF
>-|-|TRBJ1-1|TRBV5-4
TGTGCCAGCAGCTTGGCGGGCAGCTTGAACACTGAAGCTTTCTTT
CASSLAGSLNTEAFF
>many|-|TRBJ2-3|TRBV3-1
TGTGCCAGCAGCCAAGATCTCGAAAGCACAGATACGCAGTATTTT
CASSQDLESTDTQYF
>many|-|TRBJ2-3|TRBV28
TGTGCCAGCAGTTTAGGGTCGGAGGGGACAGATACGCAGTATTTT
CASSLGSEGTDTQYF
>few|TRBD2|TRBJ2-2|TRBV3-1
TGTGCCAGCAGCGAGAGCGGGAGGGCCCCCGGGGAGCTGTTTTTT
CASSESGRAPGELFF
>many|-|TRBJ1-2|TRBV28
TGTGCCAGCAGGATTACCTTCCGGGACAACAACCCGGGGGGCTACACCTTC
CASRITFRDNNPGGYTF
>-|-|TRBJ1-1|TRBV29-1
TGCAGCGTTAACCGGGATGGATTCGGGGCTTTCTTT
CSVNRDGFGAFF
>many|TRBD2|TRBJ2-7|TRBV7-9
TGTGCCAGCGCTTTGCACGGCCTAGCGGGAGACGAGCAGTACTTC
CASALHGLAGDEQYF
>-|-|TRBJ1-6|TRBV28
TGTGCCAGCAGGTCCGGAGTGTATTCACCCCTCCACTTT
CASRSGVYSPLHF
>few|-|TRBJ2-7|TRBV20-1
TGCAGTGCTAGGGCCGGGCCAAGGGGTTATGGGAACTACGAGCAGTACTTC
CSARAGPRGYGNYEQYF
>-|TRBD2|TRBJ2-1|TRBV12-3/TRBV12-4
TGTGCCAGCAGTCAGCGGGAGATTGATGAGCAGTTCTTC
CASSQREIDEQFF
>-|TRBD2|TRBJ2-1|TRBV29-1
TGCAGCGTTGGGGGGTCGGGAAGGGGGCGGGGGGGCTTAAGCTCCTACAATGAGCAGTTCTTC
CSVGGSGRGRGGLSSYNEQFF
>few|TRBD2|TRBJ2-7|TRBV30
TGTGCCTGGAGTGTAACGGGAGGGTACGAGCAGTACTTC
CAWSVTGGYEQYF
>-|-|TRBJ1-5|TRBV6-2/TRBV6-3
TGTGCCAGCAGTCGTGGGATTCTCCCCCATTTT
CASSRGILPHF
>few|TRBD1|TRBJ2-3|TRBV10-2
TGCGCCAGTGCAGATCCCGGGACAGGGGGTACAGATACGCAGTATTTT
CASADPGTGGTDTQYF
>many|-|TRBJ2-1|TRBV11-2
TGTGCCAGCAGATCCAGCGGGAATGAGCAGTTCTTC
CASRSSGNEQFF
>many|-|TRBJ1-4|TRBV5-8
TGTGCCAGCGGACCAGGGAACATCAATGAAAAACTGTTTTTT
CASGPGNINEKLFF
>many|TRBD2|TRBJ2-1|TRBV20-1
TGCAGTGCAGAGACTAGCGGGACGTCCTACAATGAGCAGTTCTTC
CSAETSGTSYNEQFF
>many|-|TRBJ2-1|TRBV19
TGTGCCAGTAGTATAGGGTTGGCTAGCGCTTTTAGGGATGAGCAGTTCTTC
CASSIGLASAFRDEQFF
>many|-|TRBJ1-2|TRBV5-1
TGCGCCAGCAGCGCTACACGCCCGGCGGCGGATGGCTACACCTTC
CASSATRPAADGYTF
>few|-|TRBJ1-1|TRBV7-9
TGTGCCAGCAGCCCTCCCGGGTTAGGACCGAACACTGAAGCTTTCTTT
CASSPPGLGPNTEAFF
>-|-|TRBJ2-3|TRBV30
TGTGCCTGGAGTGTACAAGCAGATACGCAGTATTTT
CAWSVQADTQYF
>-|TRBD1|TRBJ1-3|TRBV7-4
TGTGCCAGCACCGAATCGGCAGGGGGGATTAGTCGTAGAAACACCATATATTTT
CASTESAGGISRRNTIYF
>many|TRBD1|TRBJ2-2|TRBV2
TGTGCCAGCCGAGTCGGGACAGCGTACACCGGGGAGCTGTTTTTT
CASRVGTAYTGELFF
>-|-|TRBJ1-3|TRBV12-3/TRBV12-4
TGTGCCAGCAGTTTATGGGATAACTCTGGAAACACCATATATTTT
CASSLWDNSGNTIYF
>-|-|TRBJ1-1|TRBV9
TGTGCCAGCAGCGTAGATGGACAGCCGAACACTGAAGCTTTCTTT
CASSVDGQPNTEAFF
>-|TRBD2|TRBJ2-1|TRBV3-1
TGTGCCAGCAGCGAAGCGGGAGGGGGCAATGAGCAGTTCTTC
CASSEAGGGNEQFF
>many|-|TRBJ2-3|TRBV2
TGTGCCAGCAGTGACCGGGACTTATCTAGCACAGATACGCAGTATTTT
CASSDRDLSSTDTQYF
>many|-|TRBJ2-2|TRBV7-2
TGTGCCAGCAGCTTGCTGCTGAACACCGGGGAGCTGTTTTTT
CASSLLLNTGELFF
>many|TRBD1|TRBJ2-1|TRBV5-5
TGTGCCAGCAGACAGGGACAGGGCAGCTACAATGAGCAGTTCTTC
CASRQGQGSYNEQFF
>many|-|TRBJ1-2|TRBV2
TGTGCCAGCAGTGAAGGGGGCTATGGCTACACCTTC
CASSEGGYGYTF
>many|-|TRBJ2-7|TRBV6-1
TGTGCCAGCCGCTCACGGGGGCGGGAGCTTTACGAGCAGTACTTC
CASRSRGRELYEQYF
>few|-|TRBJ1-5|TRBV6-2/TRBV6-3
TGTGCCAGCAGTTACTTGACAGAGGCGGATCAGCCCCAGCATTTT
CASSYLTEADQPQHF
>few|-|TRBJ2-1|TRBV7-9
TGTGCCAGCAGCTTAGCTATGCTCAATGAGCAGTTCTTC
CASSLAMLNEQFF
>many|-|TRBJ2-7|TRBV7-9
TGTGCCAGCAGCTCCGTAAATAGCGGCCCGGGGTACTTC
CASSSVNSGPGYF
>many|TRBD1|TRBJ1-2|TRBV18
TGTGCCAGCTTGCAGGGGGATGGCTACACCTTC
CASLQGDGYTF
>-|TRBD1|TRBJ2-7|TRBV7-3
TGTGCCAGCAGCCGAGGGACAGGGGTCGAGCAGTACTTC
CASSRGTGVEQYF
>few|TRBD2|TRBJ2-7|TRBV4-1
TGCGCCAGCAGCCAAGACCCTAGCGGGGTAGGAACTTCCTACGAGCAGTACTTC
CASSQDPSGVGTSYEQYF